This T cell receptor (beta chain) was captured in a study of T cell changes during pregnancy in multiple sclerosis (dated by TCRdb to between 2018 and 2020). Regarding the study in general: In women with multiple sclerosis, the researchers looked at how the T cell repertoire shifted as pregnancy progressed.

Remarks on this clone: There is no known antigen for this receptor. No much larger clonotype is one base removed from it; base qualities were not supplied.

CDR1 is given as SEHNR and CDR2 as FQNEAQ, both from the germline V gene (reference sequence). From its cysteine to its phenylalanine, the CDR3 spans 15 amino acids. Solely the CDR3 DNA is kept, with 45 bases framed from the first base. The V end loses 0 bases and the J end loses 2 bases, and a stretch of 10 bases separates them. The library was obtained by the immunoSEQ multiplex PCR assay. Not all clones reach the TCRdb copy of this immuneACCESS table, which keeps in-frame sequences only. Checked studies attribute under half of the gap to unresolved V genes and leave the rest unexplained. The sample table shows about 23,000 clones, and roughly 87% are seen once. 6% to 8.5% of the sample rests with the top ten.

The sequence is built from TRBV7-9 and TRBJ1-1; no D gene call is confident. Sequences were derived from CD8+ T cells from peripheral blood mononuclear cells, sampled after pregnancy. The sequence was obtained from a female donor with multiple sclerosis, enrolled in a pregnancy study. The CDR3 region has the sequence CASSLARGVNTEAFF. The DNA sequence follows: TGTGCCAGCAGCTTAGCGCGCGGTGTAAACACTGAAGCTTTCTTT.